These 5 T cell receptor beta chains were all obtained from the same sample, sequenced in a study of a mutant IDH1 vaccine in newly diagnosed glioma. Clones were sequenced by immunoSEQ multiplex PCR, and TCRdb holds only the in-frame ones, with some missing. The sample lists tens of thousands of clones, more than 65% occurring once. Time point specified: baseline, week 1 (first vaccination visit). Sample treatment: pre-vaccination baseline after standard-of-care therapy. This material consisted of PBMCs, taken from a glioma patient treated with radiotherapy, temozolomide or both. The receptors stem from a middle-aged man with glioma. Some clones in this sample may be carry-over from other donors' samples.

The sample holds one count of this clone. This sequence joins TRBV30 and TRBJ2-1; D gene ambiguous. The CDR3 extends over 14 amino acids. V was clipped by 3 bases and J by 9 bases, with 18 bases between them. Germline CDR1 reads GTSNPN; CDR2 reads SVGIG (reference sequence). Written as DNA, the CDR3 is TGTGCCTGGAGATTTGCCGCCCCCGCCCGTGAGCAGTTCTTC. Translated: CAWRFAAPAREQFF.

The rearrangement links TRBV30 to TRBJ2-1; TRBD2 aligns across 7 bases. The trim removed 4 bases at V and 4 bases at J, leaving 4 bases unmatched. CDR1 is GTSNPN, CDR2 SVGIG, per germline (reference sequence). There are 13 residues in the CDR3. CDR3 coding DNA: TGTGCCTGGAACCGAGCGGGGTACAATGAGCAGTTCTTC. Its protein is CAWNRAGYNEQFF.

This clone was observed a handful of times. V usage is TRBV5-1 and J usage is TRBJ1-2; D is ambiguous. Germline V CDR1 and CDR2: SGHRS, YFSETQ. The ends were cut back, 0 bases at V and 6 bases at J, with 12 bases in the middle. The CDR3 consists of 14 residues. The CDR3 nucleotides are TGCGCCAGCAGCTTGGACCAGGACCCTAATGGCTACACCTTC. Its protein product is CASSLDQDPNGYTF.

The chain couples TRBV4-2 to TRBJ2-3, with 10 positions matching TRBD2. CDR1 and CDR2 from the germline V gene are LGHNA and YNFKEQ. The CDR3 is 17 residues long. The trim removed 0 bases at V and 11 bases at J, leaving 14 bases unmatched. Here the CDR3 DNA reads TGTGCCAGCAGCCAAGATAGCGGGGGGTCAGGAAAAAGGGTGCAGTATTTT. Residues: CASSQDSGGSGKRVQYF.

This rearrangement joins TRBV2 to TRBJ1-5; perhaps TRBD1 as D (5 bases). V shed 3 bases and J shed 4 bases, with 13 bases lying between them. From germline, CDR1 is SNHLY and CDR2 FYNNEI. This CDR3 spans 15 amino acids. The CDR3 region is CASSEEGHGNQPQHF. In DNA, the CDR3 is TGTGCCAGCAGTGAGGAGGGGCATGGGAATCAGCCCCAGCATTTT.